This TCR beta chain was identified during a study of cytomegalovirus exposure and HLA in healthy donors. Findings and caveats of the study: A later analysis, which compared TCR beta chains of equal frequency, found the HLA-associated ones more clonally expanded. The listing of roughly 160 TCR beta chains classed them as cytomegalovirus-associated. Solely CMV serostatus was available to characterize immune exposure.

With regard to this clone: What it recognizes is unknown.

J was trimmed by 0 bases and V by 5 bases; bases with no gene match: 6. Germline V gene data show CDR1 as MDHEN and CDR2 as SYDVKM. This CDR3 has 18 amino acids. Primers included in the PCR were 60 Vbeta and 13 Jbeta primers. The assay was immunoSEQ multiplex PCR, and TCRdb's table has in-frame clones only and misses some. The sample's table shows around 200,000 clones. Sequenced sample: PBMCs. The receptor's source is a girl aged 2-10 years in good health and CMV-seropositive. The V and J genes are TRBV28 and TRBJ2-6; 11 bases agree with TRBD1. DNA of the CDR3: TGTGCCAGCAGTCCCAGGACAGGGGGCTCCTCTGGGGCCAACGTCCTGACTTTC. Amino acids: CASSPRTGGSSGANVLTF.